The 17 T cell receptor beta chains below were found in one sample sequenced in a study of response to subunit inactivated influenza vaccine. TCRdb redid the calling of the RT-PCR reads with MiXCR, one entry per CDR3 protein. The sample consists of about 540,000 distinct CDR3 sequences, 20% to 25% of them appearing once. These data were likewise used in another study, on T cells expressing NK-cell markers. From that paper: Production of TCR beta cDNA relied on 5'RACE template switching with UMIs.

Specimen: CD4+ T cells sorted from PBMCs, collected approximately 13 days after vaccination. The origin of the receptors is a man between 50 and 59 years old who received an inactivated influenza vaccine.

The chain employs TRBV25-1 and TRBJ2-2; D not certain. V dropped 5 bases and J dropped 3 bases, with 7 bases sitting between them. Germline values: CDR1 MGHDK, CDR2 SYGVNS. This CDR3 contains 13 residues. CDR3 DNA: TGTGCCAGCAGTTTTGGGGACACCGGGGAGCTGTTTTTT. Translating gives CASSFGDTGELFF.

This clonotype was found a few times. This chain uses TRBV25-1 with TRBJ2-1; no firm D call. The CDR3 covers 14 residues. Per the germline V gene, CDR1 is MGHDK and CDR2 is SYGVNS. The V and J ends lost 3 bases and 8 bases respectively, with 14 bases between them. This chain's CDR3 is CASSESPSRYEQFF. CDR3 nucleotide sequence: TGTGCCAGCAGTGAGAGCCCTTCTAGGTATGAGCAGTTCTTC.

This clonotype was seen more than once but under ten times. The CDR3 loop is CASSPLGNYGYTF. For the CDR3, the DNA is TGTGCCAGCAGCCCCCTCGGGAACTATGGCTACACCTTC. The chain joins TRBV5-5 to TRBJ1-2; D remains ambiguous. The CDR3 is 13 residues long. Germline V gene data show CDR1 as SGHKS and CDR2 as YYEKEE (reference sequence). V gave up 4 bases and J gave up 2 bases, with 9 bases separating them.

J is TRBJ2-3 and V is TRBV4-3; D is perhaps TRBD1 (5 bases). The CDR3 has 16 amino acids. V was pared by 0 bases and J by 7 bases, with 17 bases between. Germline V gives CDR1 LGHNA, CDR2 YSLEER. CDR3 sequence (DNA): TGCGCCAGCAGCCAAGATACAGGAGCTGGCTTAAATACGCAGTATTTT. The encoded protein is CASSQDTGAGLNTQYF.

The sample holds a few counts of this clonotype. CDR3 DNA sequence: TGTGCCAGCAGCCCCCGTCAGTGGGCAGGAGGAAGATCACCCCTCCACTTT. This codes for CASSPRQWAGGRSPLHF. The chain links TRBV7-8 to TRBJ1-6; no firm D call. Germline assignment: CDR1 SGHVS and CDR2 FQNEAQ. CDR3 size: 17 residues. Trimming took off 5 bases at V and 10 bases at J, with 24 bases between the two ends.

This clonotype turned up a few times. The J gene is TRBJ2-2, the V gene TRBV12-3 or TRBV12-4; D might be TRBD1 (6 bases). The CDR3 is 15 amino acids. The V gene lost 3 bases and the J gene lost 6 bases, with 14 bases spanning the gap. CDR3 DNA sequence: TGTGCCAGCAGTTTTTGGACAGTACGGGCCGGGGAGCTGTTTTTT. Protein product: CASSFWTVRAGELFF.

The gene calls are TRBV9 and TRBJ2-7; 13 positions agree with TRBD2. CDR1 SGDLS and CDR2 YYNGEE come from the germline V gene. The CDR3 is made up of 15 amino acids. The V and J ends lost 2 bases and 6 bases, in that order; junction bases with no gene match: 5. CDR3 residues: CASSVGLAGVGEQYF. DNA of the CDR3: TGTGCCAGCAGCGTCGGACTAGCGGGAGTAGGCGAGCAGTACTTC.

This clonotype has more than one count but fewer than ten. The chain couples TRBV5-1 to TRBJ2-7; the D gene is possibly TRBD2 (5 bases). Germline CDR1 and CDR2: SGHRS and YFSETQ. CDR3 length equals 14 residues. V was clipped by 3 bases and J by 4 bases, with 14 bases between them. The CDR3 spells CASSSEGRSYEQYF. For the CDR3, the DNA is TGCGCCAGCAGCTCTGAGGGCAGATCGTACGAGCAGTACTTC.

The table lists this clonotype with a few counts. The chain is built from TRBV12-3 or TRBV12-4 and TRBJ2-1, with 8 positions matching TRBD2. J gave up 8 bases and V 5 bases, and 8 bases lay outside the gene matches. The CDR3 contains 14 residues. CDR3 DNA: TGTGCCAGCAGTCCGTCGGGAGGGCCATATGAGCAGTTCTTC. Its protein is CASSPSGGPYEQFF.

This clonotype was seen more than once but under ten times. This chain connects TRBV6-2 or TRBV6-3 to TRBJ2-7; D may match TRBD1 or TRBD2 (5 bases each). Trimming removed 4 bases at V and 4 bases at J, with 17 bases between. Per the germline V gene, CDR1 is MNHEY and CDR2 is SVGEGT. This CDR3 comprises 15 residues. This CDR3 reads CASSLGPLVRYEQYF. The CDR3 DNA is TGTGCCAGCAGTTTGGGACCCCTGGTGCGGTACGAGCAGTACTTC.

In its sample, this clonotype was seen a few times. The chain carries TRBV20-1 and TRBJ2-3; perhaps TRBD2 as D (7 bases). The CDR3 covers 14 residues. CDR1 and CDR2 (germline): DFQATT, SNEGSKA (reference sequence). Trimming took 3 bases from V and 2 from J, leaving 12 bases between them. CDR3 loop: CSASGGRHTDTQYF. In nucleotides, the CDR3 is TGCAGTGCTAGCGGGGGGCGGCACACAGATACGCAGTATTTT.

This chain connects TRBV15 to TRBJ2-1, with 8 nucleotides matching TRBD2. The CDR3 extends over 15 amino acids. The germline V gene encodes CDR1 LNHNV and CDR2 YYDKDF (reference sequence). Trimming took 3 bases from V and 6 from J; bases not matched to a gene: 7. This chain's CDR3 is CATSRKRESRNEQFF. CDR3 in DNA: TGTGCCACCAGCAGGAAGCGGGAGTCTCGCAATGAGCAGTTCTTC.

This clonotype was counted between two and nine times. This rearrangement joins TRBV9 to TRBJ2-2; the D gene is possibly TRBD2 (6 bases). Germline CDR1 and CDR2: SGDLS and YYNGEE. This CDR3 contains 14 residues. V lost 4 bases, J lost 6 bases, and 13 bases lay in between. CDR3 in amino acids: CASSTDRRAGELFF. The CDR3 DNA reads as TGTGCCAGCAGCACCGACCGGAGGGCCGGGGAGCTGTTTTTT.

The chain couples TRBV3-1 to TRBJ1-2, with D perhaps TRBD1 (5 bases). Between the trimmed V and J ends, which lost 4 bases and 6 bases, there was a span of 12 bases. Germline V gives CDR1 LGHDT, CDR2 YNNKEL (reference sequence). The CDR3 totals 13 residues. The CDR3 DNA follows: TGTGCCAGCAGCCCCCCGGCGGGGGATGGCTACACCTTC. Protein: CASSPPAGDGYTF.

V is TRBV27 and J is TRBJ1-4; D not resolved. The V end lost 3 bases, the J end lost 5 bases, and 7 bases lay between the germline ends. Germline V gene lookup returns CDR1 MNHEY and CDR2 SMNVEV (reference sequence). The CDR3 runs 13 residues. DNA of the CDR3: TGTGCCAGCAGTTTTTCGGGGAATGAAAAACTGTTTTTT. This sequence encodes CASSFSGNEKLFF.

The chain recombines TRBV18 with TRBJ2-7; D is ambiguous. The CDR3 is 13 residues long. V was shortened by 0 bases and J by 2 bases, with 5 bases between the two germline ends. Germline assignment: CDR1 KGHSH and CDR2 LQKENI. The CDR3 region is CASSPPSAYEQYF. The CDR3 bases are TGTGCCAGCTCACCACCCTCTGCCTACGAGCAGTACTTC.

Only a few counts were recorded for this clonotype. V is TRBV6-5 and J is TRBJ1-2; the D is unclear. Per germline, CDR1 MNHEY and CDR2 SVGAGI. The length of the CDR3 is 14 residues. Trimming took 4 bases from V and 2 from J, leaving 11 bases between them. The CDR3, as DNA: TGTGCCAGCAGTTCCGTCGGGAACAACTATGGCTACACCTTC. Its protein is CASSSVGNNYGYTF.